This is a list of T cell receptor beta chains from one sample in a study of T-cell memory formation after mild COVID-19. TCRdb independently ran MiXCR on the 5' RACE reads; one entry per CDR3 protein. The table has 300,000 to 400,000 distinct CDR3 sequences, approximately 13% seen once. Input material: PBMCs or a T cell subset sorted from them (not recorded which). These receptors all stem from a young man who had mild COVID-19 (a few samples of this study predate the infection). Cell type and time point are not known. CDR3s include the opening cysteine and the closing phenylalanine or tryptophan. The D gene is left open where the match is weak. Size tells how often a clone was seen (once, few, many) or the class of an expanded clone, and some rows leave it out.

TRBD1	13	NA	TRBV6-6	TRBJ2-1	TGTGCCAGCAGTGGACAGGACTACAATGAGCAGTTCTTC	CASSGQDYNEQFF
NA	13	many	TRBV15	TRBJ2-5	TGTGCCACCAGCGTGGACAGTACGGAGACCCAGTACTTC	CATSVDSTETQYF
TRBD1	15	NA	TRBV7-9	TRBJ2-1	TGTGCCAGCAGCTCAAGACAGGGGGCTCTAAATGAGCAGTTCTTC	CASSSRQGALNEQFF
TRBD2	14	many	TRBV11-1	TRBJ2-5	TGTGCCAGCATCGAATCTTCTAGCGGAGAGACCCAGTACTTC	CASIESSSGETQYF
NA	13	NA	TRBV7-9	TRBJ1-1	TGTGCCAGCACGATACACCCGAACACTGAAGCTTTCTTT	CASTIHPNTEAFF
NA	14	NA	TRBV20-1	TRBJ2-1	TGCAGTGCCCATATGGGGGGATACTACAATGAGCAGTTCTTC	CSAHMGGYYNEQFF
NA	12	NA	TRBV15	TRBJ1-1	TGTGCCACCAGCAGAGATTCGACTGAAGCTTTCTTT	CATSRDSTEAFF
NA	14	few	TRBV7-8	TRBJ1-1	TGTGCCAGCAGCTTAAACACACGGAACACTGAAGCTTTCTTT	CASSLNTRNTEAFF
TRBD2	15	NA	TRBV6-5	TRBJ2-1	TGTGCCAGTTGGGGGACTAGCGGGGGCACCAATGAGCAGTTCTTC	CASWGTSGGTNEQFF
NA	11	few	TRBV20-1	TRBJ1-2	TGCAGTGCTTCGGGCGTCTATGGCTACACCTTC	CSASGVYGYTF
NA	13	few	TRBV20-1	TRBJ1-1	TGCAGTGCTAGATTAGCCTCGAACACTGAAGCTTTCTTT	CSARLASNTEAFF
NA	18	NA	TRBV6-5	TRBJ2-6	TGTGCCAGCAGTTACTCAGCCGGGGCGTCCCGGGGGGCCAACGTCCTGACTTTC	CASSYSAGASRGANVLTF
TRBD1	13	NA	TRBV15	TRBJ1-6	TGTGCCACCCGCGACAGGGGTAATTCACCCCTCCACTTT	CATRDRGNSPLHF
NA	13	many	TRBV6-5	TRBJ1-4	TGTGCCAGCAGTTACTCGTTGGGTGAAAAACTGTTTTTT	CASSYSLGEKLFF
NA	13	many	TRBV15	TRBJ1-1	TGTGCCACCAGCAGAGACCAGGGGCAACGGGCTTTCTTT	CATSRDQGQRAFF
NA	14	NA	TRBV7-2	TRBJ1-1	TGTGCCAGCAGCTCCCTGATCACTTCCCCTGAAGCTTTCTTT	CASSSLITSPEAFF
NA	12	NA	TRBV10-2	TRBJ2-5	TGCGCCAGCAGTGAGCAGAAAGAGACCCAGTACTTC	CASSEQKETQYF
NA	13	few	TRBV9	TRBJ2-5	TGTGCCAGCAGCAACCGGGGGAAAGAGACCCAGTACTTC	CASSNRGKETQYF
NA	16	few	TRBV28	TRBJ2-5	TGTGCCAGCAGTCCCGCCGGGAAAGGATACCAAGAGACCCAGTACTTC	CASSPAGKGYQETQYF
NA	15	few	TRBV30	TRBJ1-2	TGTGCCTGGAAGGTGAAGACCCTGTCGCCTTCTGGCTACACCTTC	CAWKVKTLSPSGYTF
NA	15	few	TRBV4-1	TRBJ1-5	TGCGCCAGCAGGATGAGAGAGGGAATGGATCAGCCCCAGCATTTT	CASRMREGMDQPQHF
NA	12	many	TRBV7-2	TRBJ2-1	TGTGCCAGCAGCTCGACCTGGAATGAGCAGTTCTTC	CASSSTWNEQFF
NA	14	few	TRBV4-3	TRBJ1-4	TGCGCCAGCAGCCAAGAGGGGCACACGAGTGAACTGTTTTTT	CASSQEGHTSELFF
TRBD2	15	many	TRBV20-1	TRBJ2-1	TGCAGTGCTAGAGATGAGCGGGAGACCTACAATGAGCAGTTCTTC	CSARDERETYNEQFF
NA	19	NA	TRBV7-8	TRBJ2-4	TGTGCCAGCAGCGTAGTCGGTTTATCCAGGGTCGGCGCGGGAAACATTCAGTACTTC	CASSVVGLSRVGAGNIQYF
NA	17	NA	TRBV19	TRBJ2-6	TGTGCCAGTAGTATGCGGCGTCCGTCCTCTGGGGCCAACGTCCTGACTTTC	CASSMRRPSSGANVLTF
TRBD1	14	NA	TRBV2	TRBJ1-1	TGTGCCAGCAGTCTGACAGGGCTGAACACTGAAGCTTTCTTT	CASSLTGLNTEAFF
NA	16	NA	TRBV12-3/TRBV12-4	TRBJ1-6	TGTGCCAGCAGTTTACGGGGGGGCTCCTATAATTCACCCCTCCACTTT	CASSLRGGSYNSPLHF
TRBD1	15	few	TRBV7-8	TRBJ2-3	TGTGCCAGCAGCATCCGGGACAGTAGTTCAAATACGCAGTATTTT	CASSIRDSSSNTQYF
NA	14	few	TRBV7-2	TRBJ1-6	TGTGCCAGCAGCTTAGATGCAGGGAAGTCACCCCTCCACTTT	CASSLDAGKSPLHF
NA	11	many	TRBV20-1	TRBJ1-1	TGCAGTGCTAGCAGGAACACTGAAGCTTTCTTT	CSASRNTEAFF
TRBD1	15	few	TRBV6-1	TRBJ1-6	TGTGCCAGCAGGGGACAGGGGGCCTATAATTCACCCCTCCACTTT	CASRGQGAYNSPLHF
TRBD2	16	NA	TRBV4-2	TRBJ2-1	TGTGCCAGCAGCCAAGATCCCGGGGGGGCCTACAATGAGCAGTTCTTC	CASSQDPGGAYNEQFF
NA	15	NA	TRBV13	TRBJ1-2	TGTGCCAGCAAGGGCCAAGGATATGTCCTCCCTGGCTACACCTTC	CASKGQGYVLPGYTF
NA	15	few	TRBV27	TRBJ2-3	TGTGCCAGCAGTTTGGGCACCCTTAGCACAGATACGCAGTATTTT	CASSLGTLSTDTQYF
NA	14	few	TRBV14	TRBJ1-4	TGTGCCAGCAGCCAAGGGATCTGGAATGAAAAACTGTTTTTT	CASSQGIWNEKLFF
TRBD1	15	NA	TRBV12-3/TRBV12-4	TRBJ1-6	TGTGCCAGCAGTTTACGAGACAGGGTTAATTCACCCCTCCACTTT	CASSLRDRVNSPLHF
NA	16	NA	TRBV14	TRBJ2-1	TGTGCCAGCAGCCAAGAATATTGGGGGACCGACAATGAGCAGTTCTTC	CASSQEYWGTDNEQFF
TRBD2	15	NA	TRBV3-1	TRBJ2-2	TGTGCCAGCAGCCAGCACGGGGGGTTGGACGGGGAGCTGTTTTTT	CASSQHGGLDGELFF
NA	15	NA	TRBV10-3	TRBJ2-3	TGTGCCATCAGTGTCTCGGCCGGGGGTACAGATACGCAGTATTTT	CAISVSAGGTDTQYF
NA	13	NA	TRBV10-3	TRBJ2-2	TGTGCCATCAGTCCGACAGGCTTCGGGGAGCTGTTTTTT	CAISPTGFGELFF
NA	15	few	TRBV4-2	TRBJ1-6	TGTGCCAGCAGCCAAGATCAGACGTATAATTCACCCCTCCACTTT	CASSQDQTYNSPLHF
TRBD2	16	NA	TRBV12-3/TRBV12-4	TRBJ2-5	TGTGCCAGCAGAAATCCTTCGAGCGGGGGGGTCGCGGCCCAGTACTTC	CASRNPSSGGVAAQYF
NA	12	few	TRBV4-2	TRBJ1-2	TGTGCCAGCAGCCAAGATCAGGGCGGCTACACCTTC	CASSQDQGGYTF
NA	17	few	TRBV12-3/TRBV12-4	TRBJ2-3	TGTGCCAGCAGGCAACGTCTGGACAGCACCCTAACAGATACGCAGTATTTT	CASRQRLDSTLTDTQYF